Below are 32 T cell receptor beta chains sequenced from a single sample in a study of immune cell composition in non-small cell lung cancer. Clones were read by immunoSEQ multiplex PCR, and TCRdb kept only the in-frame ones, dropping some. Here the sample spans about 5,300 clones, nearly 90% being singletons. The normal lung sample lay at least 3 cm, and maximally far, from the tumour. The sample consisted of non-adjacent lung tissue. The receptors shown here come from a human donor with non-small cell lung cancer. Some clones in this sample may be carry-over from other donors' samples.

The chain joins TRBV11-2 to TRBJ2-1, with D possibly being TRBD1 (5 bases). The germline V gene has CDR1 SGHAT and CDR2 FQNNGV. V was shortened by 0 bases and J by 5 bases, with 11 bases between the two germline ends. The CDR3 is 15 residues long. This chain's CDR3 is CASSLDGTGNNEQFF. For the CDR3, the DNA is TGTGCCAGCAGCTTAGATGGAACAGGAAACAATGAGCAGTTCTTC. The full variable domain, rest sourced from reference TRBV11-2 and TRBJ2-1, is EAGVAQSPRYKIIEKRQSVAFWCNPISGHATLYWYQQILGQGPKLLIQFQNNGVVDDSQLPKDRFSAERLKGVDSTLKIQPAKLEDSAVYLCASSLDGTGNNEQFFGPGTRLTVL.

This clone has only one observation. The chain has TRBV5-6 and TRBJ1-1, with 7 bases that match TRBD1. J lost 7 bases, V lost 5 bases, and 8 bases had no gene match. The CDR3 extends over 13 amino acids. Germline lookup yields CDR1 SGHDT and CDR2 YYEEEE. DNA of the CDR3: TGTGCCAGCAGACGACAGGGTGGCGGTGAAGCTTTCTTT. Amino acids: CASRRQGGGEAFF.

The chain links TRBV7-2 to TRBJ2-7, with TRBD2 matching 7 bases. Germline CDR1 is SGHTA and CDR2 is FQGNSA. J gave up 3 bases and V 3 bases, and 8 bases lay outside the gene matches. CDR3 length: 15 amino acids. This chain's CDR3 is CASSFIAGGNYEQYF. CDR3 coding DNA: TGTGCCAGCAGCTTTATAGCGGGCGGAAACTACGAGCAGTACTTC.

The chain has TRBV4-1 and TRBJ1-2, with a possible D match to TRBD1 (6 bases). The CDR3 contains 17 residues. From germline, CDR1 is MGHRA and CDR2 YSYEKL. Trimming took off 4 bases at V and 8 bases at J, with 26 bases between the two ends. The CDR3 is CASSRFQPGTTLGGYTF. The DNA of the CDR3 is TGCGCCAGCAGCCGGTTCCAACCGGGGACAACCCTCGGAGGCTACACCTTC.

The chain joins TRBV6-6 to TRBJ1-2; D is unclear. The ends were cut back, 5 bases at V and 2 bases at J, with 12 bases in the middle. Germline values: CDR1 MNHNY, CDR2 SVGAGI (reference sequence). The CDR3 runs 14 residues. CDR3 residues: CASSNREGNYGYTF. CDR3 in DNA: TGTGCCAGCAGTAACCGGGAAGGGAACTATGGCTACACCTTC.

In its sample, this clone was seen a few times. The chain recombines TRBV6-5 with TRBJ1-5; 7 nucleotides line up with TRBD1. Trimming cost V 5 bases and J 8 bases; bases outside gene matches: 9. CDR3 size: 14 residues. CDR1 and CDR2 from the germline V gene are MNHEY and SVGAGI. The CDR3 DNA is TGTGCCAGCAGTGGGACAGTCGCGGACAAGCCCCAGCATTTT. Its translation is CASSGTVADKPQHF.

The rearrangement joins TRBV29-1 to TRBJ2-2; 10 bases line up with TRBD1. Per germline, CDR1 SQVTM and CDR2 ANQGSEA. The CDR3 loop spans 15 amino acids. V trimming: 6 bases; J trimming: 4 bases; junction bases outside the gene matches: 8. CDR3 sequence (DNA): TGCAGCGTGAAAACCGGGACAGGGGCCACCGGGGAGCTGTTTTTT. Protein: CSVKTGTGATGELFF.

This chain uses TRBV10-3 with TRBJ2-7; possibly TRBD1 for D (6 bases). This CDR3 is built from 15 residues. V shed 7 bases and J shed 4 bases, with 20 bases lying between them. Germline-derived CDR1 and CDR2 are ENHRY and SYGVKD. The CDR3 reads CAINAGQGYGYEQYF. The DNA of the CDR3 is TGTGCCATCAACGCCGGGCAGGGGTATGGTTACGAGCAGTACTTC.

The chain joins TRBV7-9 to TRBJ1-4, with D hard to call. CDR1 is SEHNR and CDR2 is FQNEAQ in the germline V gene (reference sequence). The CDR3 consists of 13 residues. V lost 9 bases and J 8 bases, leaving 16 bases between the germline ends. CDR3 region: CASQRAHREKLFF. The CDR3 DNA reads as TGTGCCAGTCAGCGGGCCCACCGGGAAAAACTGTTTTTT.

CDR3 DNA sequence: TGCGCCAGCAGCTTGGGACTAGCGGGGGACGGGAAGGAGCAGTTCTTC. Amino acid sequence: CASSLGLAGDGKEQFF. V usage is TRBV5-1 and J usage is TRBJ2-1; 12 bases are a match to TRBD2. CDR3 size: 16 residues. V lost 0 bases, J lost 10 bases, and 8 bases stayed unmatched. In germline, CDR1 is SGHRS, CDR2 YFSETQ.

This chain joins TRBV4-1 and TRBJ2-2, with D perhaps TRBD2 (5 bases). Trimming removed 1 base from V and 9 bases from J, with 18 bases in between. This CDR3 region has 16 residues. The germline gives CDR1 MGHRA, CDR2 YSYEKL. CDR3 coding DNA: TGCGCCAGCAGCCAAGGCCCCTACGAGGGCCACCGGGAGCTGTTTTTT. Translation: CASSQGPYEGHRELFF.

J is TRBJ2-1 and V is TRBV7-2; 14 nucleotides agree with TRBD2. The germline CDR1 and CDR2 sequences are SGHTA and FQGNSA. Losses at the gene ends were 1 base for V and 13 bases for J; bases not matched to a gene: 6. There are 15 residues in the CDR3. DNA for the CDR3: TGTGCCAGCAGCTTAGTCGGGACTAGCGGGAGTCTCCAGTTCTTC. Its protein product is CASSLVGTSGSLQFF.

The rearrangement links TRBV5-4 to TRBJ2-1; D is unclear. CDR1 is SGHNT and CDR2 is YYREEE in the germline V gene (reference sequence). This CDR3 is built from 14 residues. The V end lost 0 bases, the J end lost 5 bases, and 9 bases lay between the germline ends. The chain's CDR3 is CASSLGAGNNEQFF. The CDR3 DNA follows: TGTGCCAGCAGCTTGGGTGCAGGAAACAATGAGCAGTTCTTC.

V usage is TRBV5-6 and J usage is TRBJ2-1; 13 bases are a match to TRBD2. CDR1 is SGHDT and CDR2 is YYEEEE in the germline V gene. The CDR3 contains 17 residues. The junction had 3 bases not matched to a gene; V was cut back by 0 bases and J by 3 bases. As DNA, the CDR3 is TGTGCCAGCAGCTTGGGGACTAGCGGGAGAATCTACAATGAGCAGTTCTTC. Residues: CASSLGTSGRIYNEQFF.

The CDR3 coding sequence is TGTGCCAGCAGCCCGGGGGGTAGCAGATTCAGCTCCTACAATGAGCAGTTCTTC. Residues: CASSPGGSRFSSYNEQFF. This chain uses TRBV5-4 with TRBJ2-1; the match to TRBD2 covers 7 bases. The CDR3 has 18 amino acids. The germline CDR1 and CDR2 sequences are SGHNT and YYREEE (reference sequence). The junction had 13 bases not matched to a gene; V was cut back by 4 bases and J by 0 bases.

V and J are TRBV10-3 and TRBJ2-1; TRBD2 matches at 8 bases. Germline V gene sequence: CDR1 ENHRY, CDR2 SYGVKD. The CDR3 runs 14 residues. V was pared by 11 bases and J by 4 bases, with 10 bases of the junction left unmatched. The CDR3 loop reads CASKAGESYNEQFF. CDR3 sequence (DNA): TGTGCCTCTAAAGCGGGAGAGAGTTACAATGAGCAGTTCTTC.

Only one count was recorded for this clone. This chain uses TRBV4-1 with TRBJ2-2; tentatively, D is TRBD2 (5 bases). Trimming stripped 3 bases from V and 4 bases from J, with 12 bases between. Germline-derived CDR1 and CDR2 are MGHRA and YSYEKL. The CDR3 is 15 residues long. The CDR3 nucleotides are TGCGCCAGCAGCCAGGGCGGGTGGGGCACCGGGGAGCTGTTTTTT. This sequence encodes CASSQGGWGTGELFF.

The genes are TRBV6-6 and TRBJ2-5, with no clear D. The CDR3 has 15 residues. V was clipped by 0 bases and J by 0 bases, with 8 bases between them. Germline V gene lookup returns CDR1 MNHNY and CDR2 SVGAGI (reference sequence). CDR3 sequence reads: CASSYSIRYQETQYF. CDR3 DNA: TGTGCCAGCAGTTACTCGATCAGATACCAAGAGACCCAGTACTTC.

The V call is TRBV5-1, the J call TRBJ1-2; 7 nucleotides agree with TRBD1. CDR1 is SGHRS and CDR2 is YFSETQ in the germline V gene. The CDR3 spans 14 residues. V was clipped by 3 bases and J by 12 bases; unmatched bases: 14. The CDR3 DNA sequence: TGCGCCAGCAGCTACGGGACAGAGGGAAGTCGAGACACCTTC. Protein sequence: CASSYGTEGSRDTF. The variable domain in full, completed from reference TRBV5-1 and TRBJ1-2, reads KAGVTQTPRYLIKTRGQQVTLSCSPISGHRSVSWYQQTPGQGLQFLFEYFSETQRNKGNFPGRFSGRQFSNSRSEMNVSTLELGDSALYLCASSYGTEGSRDTFGSGTRLTVV.

The rearrangement links TRBV10-3 to TRBJ1-4, with D possibly being TRBD1 (6 bases). CDR1 and CDR2 (germline): ENHRY, SYGVKD. The CDR3 totals 14 residues. The V and J ends lost 7 bases and 10 bases respectively, with 19 bases between them. The CDR3 DNA follows: TGTGCCATCACCCCGGACTTCCAGGGGCGAAAACTGTTTTTT. This sequence encodes CAITPDFQGRKLFF.

This clone was counted between two and nine times. The chain uses TRBV4-3 and TRBJ2-7; possible D gene TRBD1, 6 bases. The V and J ends lost 5 bases and 2 bases respectively, with 16 bases between them. The CDR3 contains 15 residues. Germline loops: CDR1 LGHNA, CDR2 YSLEER. This CDR3 reads CASSAHREGPYEQYF. CDR3 sequence (DNA): TGCGCCAGCAGCGCACACAGGGAAGGCCCCTACGAGCAGTACTTC.

The rearrangement links TRBV5-8 to TRBJ2-5; 11 nucleotides line up with TRBD2. CDR1 is SGHTS, CDR2 YDEGEE, per germline. The CDR3 extends over 16 amino acids. With 3 bases clipped from V and 1 base from J, the junction kept 5 bases outside the gene matches. The CDR3 spells CASSSGTSGGQETQYF. The CDR3 DNA reads TGTGCCAGCAGCTCCGGGACTAGCGGAGGCCAAGAGACCCAGTACTTC.

The chain combines TRBV14 with TRBJ1-5; the D gene is possibly TRBD1 (5 bases). CDR3 length equals 18 residues. Germline CDR1 is SGHDN and CDR2 is FVKESK. The V end lost 5 bases, the J end lost 4 bases, and 24 bases lay between the germline ends. The CDR3 DNA sequence: TGTGCCAGCAGCGGAATGGAGGGGCGTCACTTGAGGAATCAGCCCCAGCATTTT. Amino acid sequence: CASSGMEGRHLRNQPQHF.

The V call is TRBV30, the J call TRBJ1-5; D is perhaps TRBD1 (6 bases). Germline CDR1 GTSNPN, CDR2 SVGIG (reference sequence). The CDR3 contains 13 residues. Trimming removed 2 bases from V and 6 bases from J, with 11 bases in between. The CDR3 sequence is CAWSLGGSQPQHF. The CDR3 DNA reads TGTGCCTGGAGTCTTGGGGGCAGTCAGCCCCAGCATTTT.

This rearrangement joins TRBV6-1 to TRBJ2-2, with TRBD2 matching 10 bases. Germline V gene sequence: CDR1 MNHNS, CDR2 SASEGT. CDR3 length equals 15 residues. Trimming removed 4 bases from V and 5 bases from J; junction bases left unmatched: 4. The CDR3 sequence is CASSVLAGETGELFF. The CDR3 DNA reads as TGTGCCAGCAGTGTCCTAGCGGGAGAGACCGGGGAGCTGTTTTTT.

V gene TRBV5-6 combines with J gene TRBJ2-7; 9 bases fit TRBD1. The CDR3 runs 16 residues. J lost 3 bases, V lost 4 bases, and 11 bases had no gene match. Germline loops: CDR1 SGHDT, CDR2 YYEEEE. CDR3 sequence: CASSGHRDRVVYEQYF. The CDR3 DNA follows: TGTGCCAGCAGCGGCCACCGGGACAGGGTAGTCTACGAGCAGTACTTC. Full variable domain (rest looked up from reference TRBV5-6 and TRBJ2-7): DAGVTQSPTHLIKTRGQQVTLRCSPKSGHDTVSWYQQALGQGPQFIFQYYEEEERQRGNFPDRFSGHQFPNYSSELNVNALLLGDSALYLCASSGHRDRVVYEQYFGPGTRLTVT.

This rearrangement joins TRBV18 to TRBJ1-2; 7 bases fit TRBD1. Germline values: CDR1 KGHSH, CDR2 LQKENI. After removal of 3 bases from V and 7 bases from J, the junction contained 8 bases not matched to a gene. The CDR3 loop spans 14 amino acids. The CDR3 DNA reads as TGTGCCAGCTCACCCACCGGACAGGACGCTGGCTACACCTTC. It is translated as CASSPTGQDAGYTF.

CDR3 protein: CASSFAGTGGYEQYF. The CDR3 DNA sequence: TGTGCCAGCAGTTTCGCCGGGACAGGGGGCTACGAGCAGTACTTC. The chain recombines TRBV28 with TRBJ2-7; 11 nucleotides line up with TRBD1. CDR3 length: 15 residues. The V gene end was trimmed by 3 bases and the J gene end by 3 bases; junction bases not matched to a gene: 4. Germline V lookup: CDR1 MDHEN, CDR2 SYDVKM.

This rearrangement joins TRBV6-5 to TRBJ2-7; TRBD2 is a possible D gene (6 bases). The germline V gene has CDR1 MNHEY and CDR2 SVGAGI. This CDR3 has 16 residues. Trimming left V 1 base short and J 6 bases short, with 19 bases between. CDR3 region: CASSYFGGMGVGEQYF. The CDR3 nucleotides are TGTGCCAGCAGTTACTTTGGCGGGATGGGAGTCGGCGAGCAGTACTTC.

This chain connects TRBV19 to TRBJ1-1; perhaps TRBD1 as D (5 bases). The CDR3 runs 14 residues. V lost 8 bases and J lost 4, with 17 bases in between. CDR1 is LNHDA, CDR2 SQIVND, per germline (reference sequence). The CDR3 bases are TGTGCCAGTCAAAGGGGTAGTCTAGGCACTGAAGCTTTCTTT. Its protein is CASQRGSLGTEAFF.

The V call is TRBV5-4, the J call TRBJ2-7, with 10 bases matching TRBD1. Germline V gene lookup returns CDR1 SGHNT and CDR2 YYREEE (reference sequence). V gave up 3 bases and J gave up 5 bases; unmatched junction bases: 2. This CDR3 has 13 residues. The CDR3 region has the DNA TGTGCCAGCAGCTACGGGACAGGGGACGAGCAGTACTTC. Encoded protein: CASSYGTGDEQYF. Full variable domain (rest looked up from reference TRBV5-4 and TRBJ2-7): ETGVTQSPTHLIKTRGQQVTLRCSSQSGHNTVSWYQQALGQGPQFIFQYYREEENGRGNFPPRFSGLQFPNYSSELNVNALELDDSALYLCASSYGTGDEQYFGPGTRLTVT.

This sequence joins TRBV30 and TRBJ2-1, with 8 bases lining up with TRBD2. CDR1 and CDR2 from the germline V gene are GTSNPN and SVGIG (reference sequence). J lost 2 bases, V lost 3 bases, and 9 bases had no gene match. This CDR3 spans 16 amino acids. CDR3 sequence (DNA): TGTGCCTGGAGCCTCCGGGGGGGCGGTACCTACAATGAGCAGTTCTTC. Its protein product is CAWSLRGGGTYNEQFF.